The source of this T cell receptor (beta chain) is a study of CD8 T cells in Susac syndrome. With random hexamers, roughly 0.5 to 1 ug RNA was reverse transcribed. TCRdb fed the immunoSEQ multiplex PCR reads into MiXCR, producing one record per CDR3 protein. Of roughly 180,000 distinct CDR3 sequences in the sample, approximately 93% were seen once. This CDR3 contains 16 residues. V dropped 1 base and J dropped 3 bases, with 13 bases sitting between them. Germline V CDR1 and CDR2: SGHTA, FQGNSA. The clonotype was recovered from a human donor with multiple sclerosis. Sample: CD4+ T cells from PBMCs. The V call is TRBV7-2, the J call TRBJ1-3; D unresolved. This chain's CDR3 is CASSLEGRLNGNTIYF. CDR3 sequence (DNA): TGTGCCAGCAGCTTAGAAGGCAGGCTAAATGGAAACACCATATATTTT.